The text below deals with one TCR beta chain. The clone's antigen remains unknown. Base quality data are lacking; no much larger clone is found one base away. Genomic DNA was extracted from sorted cells for sequencing of the TCRbeta CDR3 region. The immunoSEQ Assay was used for sequencing of TCRbeta CDR3 regions. Drawn from immuneACCESS, this table holds only the in-frame rearrangements with V and J called that TCRdb kept. Clones are partly lost; checked studies trace under half to an unresolved V gene and leave the rest unexplained. The sample contains over 85,000 clones, 85% to 90% of them found a single time. The ten most abundant clones make up less than 6.5% of the sample. The sample is drawn from a study of OX40 agonist ivuxolimab in advanced cancers. A note on the overall study: Ivuxolimab was a fully human IgG2 agonistic monoclonal antibody targeting the costimulatory receptor OX40 (CD134). Intravenous ivuxolimab was administered to patients every 2 weeks at six dose levels: 0.01, 0.1, 0.3, 1.5, 3 and 10 mg/kg. Among the roughly 50 dose-escalation patients, some 20 had hepatocellular carcinoma, approximately 15 melanoma, 9 renal cell carcinoma and 9 head and neck cancer. In the dose-escalation cohort, 65% to 85% of patients were male, and the mean age was around 60 years with a range of roughly 23 to 79. Patients were allowed to have had prior anti-PD-1, anti-PD-L1 or anti-CTLA-4 therapy, and around 40% of the dose-escalation patients had previously received checkpoint inhibitors. Three dose-escalation patients achieved partial responses, one with hepatocellular carcinoma and two with cutaneous melanoma. Peripheral TCRbeta sequencing aimed to test whether ivuxolimab altered TCR sequence diversity and caused clonal T-cell expansion. The paper describes the monotherapy dose-escalation part (N ≈ 51 patients) of the phase I trial of ivuxolimab.

Patients with a history of autoimmune disease or receiving systemic immunosuppression were excluded from the trial. Peripheral blood for TCR sequencing was drawn from every dose cohort at baseline, at cycle 4 day 1 and at cycle 7 day 1. The samples were drawn from a first-in-human, open-label, multicenter phase I dose-escalation trial of ivuxolimab. Adults with locally advanced or metastatic melanoma, renal cell, hepatocellular, or head and neck squamous cell carcinoma were enrolled in the trial. Before TCR sequencing, CD4+ and CD8+ T cells were separately sorted from peripheral blood. Results and caveats for the whole study, not just this receptor: Low levels of normalized T-cell clonal expansion were also seen in some patients who did not respond. After ivuxolimab, more expanded clones were found on average in CD8+ T cells than in CD4+ T cells. At doses of 0.1 to 3.0 mg/kg, clonal expansion of both CD4+ and CD8+ blood T cells was observed from baseline to week 6. In the 0.1-3.0 mg/kg groups, partial responders had among the lowest normalized peripheral clonal expansion, particularly in CD8+ T cells. The antigen specificity of the clonally expanded peripheral T cells was not determined.

The CDR3 runs 23 amino acids, cysteine and phenylalanine included. Only the CDR3 region is kept as DNA, spanning 69 bases read in frame from base 1. The V end loses 1 base and the J end loses 0 bases, and a stretch of 31 bases separates them. The chain was built from TRBV23-1 and TRBJ1-3; a weak D assignment points to TRBD1 (5 bases agree). TRBV23-1 is annotated as an ORF whose role is uncertain. The TCR was taken from an adult with an advanced solid tumor such as melanoma, head and neck, liver or kidney cancer. The sequences come from CD4+ or CD8+ T cells sorted from blood, collected in a trial of the OX40 agonist ivuxolimab. CDR3 sequence: CASSQFSFGDQRTSNYSGNTIYF. The DNA sequence follows: TGCGCCAGCAGTCAATTTTCGTTCGGGGACCAACGAACTTCTAACTACTCTGGAAACACCATATATTTT.